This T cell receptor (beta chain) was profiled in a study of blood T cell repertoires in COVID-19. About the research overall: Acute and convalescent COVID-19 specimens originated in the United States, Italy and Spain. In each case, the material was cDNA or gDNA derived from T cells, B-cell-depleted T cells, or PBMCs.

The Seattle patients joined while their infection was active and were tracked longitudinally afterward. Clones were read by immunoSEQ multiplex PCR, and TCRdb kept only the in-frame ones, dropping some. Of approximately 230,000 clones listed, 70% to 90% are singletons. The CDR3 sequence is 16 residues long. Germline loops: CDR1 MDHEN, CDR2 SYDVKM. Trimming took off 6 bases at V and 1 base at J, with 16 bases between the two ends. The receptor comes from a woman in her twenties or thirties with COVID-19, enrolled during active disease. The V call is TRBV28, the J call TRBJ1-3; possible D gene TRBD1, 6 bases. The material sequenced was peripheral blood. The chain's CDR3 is CASRGGTGISGNTIYF. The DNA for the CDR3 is TGTGCCAGCAGGGGCGGAACAGGGATTTCTGGAAACACCATATATTTT.